Following are 4 T cell receptor beta chains from one sample sequenced in a study of identifying expanded T cells in peripheral blood. Generated by immunoSEQ multiplex PCR, the TCRdb table keeps only in-frame clones and is missing some. Among 110,000 or so clones listed, roughly nine tenths were seen once. The source material was blood. These receptors all come from a person aged 18 to 70 in good health.

This chain connects TRBV18 to TRBJ2-3; 10 nucleotides match TRBD2. V was pared by 1 base and J by 4 bases, with 5 bases of the junction left unmatched. Germline V gene lookup returns CDR1 KGHSH and CDR2 LQKENI. The CDR3 is 16 residues long. The CDR3 bases are TGTGCCAGCTCACCACAGAGCGGGGGGGCCGCAGATACGCAGTATTTT. This encodes CASSPQSGGAADTQYF.

The CDR3 protein is CASSQQGSAGYTF. The CDR3 nucleotides read TGTGCCAGCAGTCAACAGGGATCGGCTGGCTACACCTTC. V and J are TRBV6-5 and TRBJ1-2; perhaps TRBD1 as D (6 bases). CDR1 and CDR2 (germline): MNHEY, SVGAGI. The ends were cut back, 5 bases at V and 7 bases at J, with 14 bases in the middle. This CDR3 is 13 amino acids long.

This clone was seen more than once but under ten times. The rearrangement links TRBV5-1 to TRBJ1-2; 7 positions agree with TRBD1. The CDR3 sequence is 13 residues long. V trimming: 4 bases; J trimming: 5 bases; junction bases outside the gene matches: 5. CDR1 is SGHRS and CDR2 is YFSETQ in the germline V gene. CDR3 protein: CASSPLTGYGYTF. The CDR3 DNA reads TGCGCCAGCAGCCCGCTGACAGGGTATGGCTACACCTTC.

This clone was observed once. The chain carries TRBV5-1 and TRBJ2-1; D is undetermined. CDR3 length: 15 amino acids. CDR1 and CDR2 from the germline V gene are SGHRS and YFSETQ. Trimming pared 4 bases from V and 0 bases from J, leaving 11 bases between. The CDR3 DNA sequence: TGCGCCAGCAGCAGCCGGGTAGGCTCCTACAATGAGCAGTTCTTC. This codes for CASSSRVGSYNEQFF.